This TCR beta chain was sequenced in a study of T cell repertoires in cytomegalovirus infection. Study in general: Based on public TCR beta signatures, there were indications of CMV infection and of a matching HLA type.

The germline CDR1 and CDR2 sequences are MGHRA and YSYEKL. The V gene lost 2 bases and the J gene lost 3 bases, with 14 bases spanning the gap. The CDR3 length is 16 residues. Notes on the study in general: CMV carriers having the relevant HLA were flagged by cumulative public TCR beta family frequency. There were HLA-C-restricted CMV-specific TCR beta clonotypes dominating the ex vivo response.

TCRdb redid the calling of the reads with MiXCR, one entry per CDR3 protein. The repertoire holds 630,000 or so distinct CDR3 sequences, with less than 25% as singletons. This clonotype was found many times. The antigen is not known. This receptor was taken from a human donor in good health (CMV status not recorded). Some clones in this sample may be carry-over from other donors' samples. The genes are TRBV4-1 and TRBJ2-1, with a tentative D call TRBD1 (5 bases). Input material: CD8+ T cells from PBMCs. The CDR3 nucleotides are TGCGCCAGCAGCCAACCAGGTTCCAGGGACTACAATGAGCAGTTCTTC. Translated, it gives CASSQPGSRDYNEQFF.